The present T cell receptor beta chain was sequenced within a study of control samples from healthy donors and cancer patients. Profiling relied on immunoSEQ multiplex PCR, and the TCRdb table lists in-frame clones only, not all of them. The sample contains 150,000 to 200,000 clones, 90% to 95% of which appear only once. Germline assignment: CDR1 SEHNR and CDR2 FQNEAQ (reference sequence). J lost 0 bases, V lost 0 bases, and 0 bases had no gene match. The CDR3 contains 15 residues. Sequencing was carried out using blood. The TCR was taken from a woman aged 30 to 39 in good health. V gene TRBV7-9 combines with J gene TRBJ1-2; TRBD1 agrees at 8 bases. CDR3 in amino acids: CASSLARGPNYGYTF. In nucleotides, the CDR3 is TGTGCCAGCAGCTTAGCCAGGGGGCCTAACTATGGCTACACCTTC. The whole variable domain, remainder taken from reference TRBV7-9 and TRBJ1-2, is DTGVSQNPRHKITKRGQNVTFRCDPISEHNRLYWYRQTLGQGPEFLTYFQNEAQLEKSRLLSDRFSAERPKGSFSTLEIQRTEQGDSAMYLCASSLARGPNYGYTFGSGTRLTVV.